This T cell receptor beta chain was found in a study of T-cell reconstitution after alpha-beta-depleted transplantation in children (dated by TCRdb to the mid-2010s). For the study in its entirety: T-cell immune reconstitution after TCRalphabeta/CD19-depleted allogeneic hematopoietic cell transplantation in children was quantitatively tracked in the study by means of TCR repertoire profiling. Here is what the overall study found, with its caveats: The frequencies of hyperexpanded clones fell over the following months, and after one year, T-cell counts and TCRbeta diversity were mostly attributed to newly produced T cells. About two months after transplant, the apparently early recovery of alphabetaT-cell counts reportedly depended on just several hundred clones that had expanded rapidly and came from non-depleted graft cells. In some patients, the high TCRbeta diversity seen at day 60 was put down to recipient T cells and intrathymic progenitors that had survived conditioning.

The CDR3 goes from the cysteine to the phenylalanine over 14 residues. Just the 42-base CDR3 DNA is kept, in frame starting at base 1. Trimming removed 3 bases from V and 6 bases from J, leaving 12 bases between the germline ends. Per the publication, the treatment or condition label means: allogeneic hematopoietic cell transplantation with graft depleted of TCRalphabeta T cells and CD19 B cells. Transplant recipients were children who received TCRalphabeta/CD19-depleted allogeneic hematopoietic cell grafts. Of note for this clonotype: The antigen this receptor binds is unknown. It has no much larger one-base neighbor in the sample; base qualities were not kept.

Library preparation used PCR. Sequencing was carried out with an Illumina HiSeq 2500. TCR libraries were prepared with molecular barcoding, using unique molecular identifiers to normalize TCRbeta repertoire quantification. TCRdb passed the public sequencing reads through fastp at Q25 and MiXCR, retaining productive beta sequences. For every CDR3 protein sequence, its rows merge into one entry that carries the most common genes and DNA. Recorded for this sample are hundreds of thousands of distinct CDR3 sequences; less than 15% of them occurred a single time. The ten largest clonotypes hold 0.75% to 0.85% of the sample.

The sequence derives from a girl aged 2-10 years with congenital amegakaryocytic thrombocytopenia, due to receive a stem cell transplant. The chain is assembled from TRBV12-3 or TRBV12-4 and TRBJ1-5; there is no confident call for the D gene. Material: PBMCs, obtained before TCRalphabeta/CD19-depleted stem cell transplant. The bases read TGTGCCAGCAGTTTGCGGGTCAGAAGTCAGCCCCAGCATTTT. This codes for CASSLRVRSQPQHF.